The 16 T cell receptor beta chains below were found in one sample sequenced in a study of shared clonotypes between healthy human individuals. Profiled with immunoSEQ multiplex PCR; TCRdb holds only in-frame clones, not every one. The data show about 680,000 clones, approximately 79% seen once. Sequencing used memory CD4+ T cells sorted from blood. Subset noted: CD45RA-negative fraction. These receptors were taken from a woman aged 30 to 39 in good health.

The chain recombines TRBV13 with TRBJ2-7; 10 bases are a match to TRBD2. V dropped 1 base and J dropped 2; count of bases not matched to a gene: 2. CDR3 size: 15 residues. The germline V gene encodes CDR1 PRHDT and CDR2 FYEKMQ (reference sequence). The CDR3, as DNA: TGTGCCAGCAGCTTAGAACTAGCGGGAACCTACGAGCAGTACTTC. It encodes CASSLELAGTYEQYF. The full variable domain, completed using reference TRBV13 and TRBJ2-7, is AAGVIQSPRHLIKEKRETATLKCYPIPRHDTVYWYQQGPGQDPQFLISFYEKMQSDKGSIPDRFSAQQFSDYHSELNMSSLELGDSALYFCASSLELAGTYEQYFGPGTRLTVT.

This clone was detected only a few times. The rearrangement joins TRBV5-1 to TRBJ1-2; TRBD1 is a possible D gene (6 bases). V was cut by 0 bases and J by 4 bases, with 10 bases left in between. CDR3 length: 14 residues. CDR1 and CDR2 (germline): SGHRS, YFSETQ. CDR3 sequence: CASSLAPGAYGYTF. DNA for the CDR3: TGCGCCAGCAGCTTGGCCCCGGGGGCCTATGGCTACACCTTC.

Written as DNA, the CDR3 is TGTGCCAGTAGTATTTCCTCCCGGGGAGTTGCAGATACGCAGTATTTT. This codes for CASSISSRGVADTQYF. The J gene is TRBJ2-3, the V gene TRBV19; D may be TRBD2 (5 bases). V was shortened by 3 bases and J by 4 bases, with 17 bases between the two germline ends. The germline V gene has CDR1 LNHDA and CDR2 SQIVND (reference sequence). This CDR3 is 16 amino acids long.

The CDR3 DNA is TGCAGCGTTGAAGATGGAGGACCCTACACAGATACGCAGTATTTT. Translation: CSVEDGGPYTDTQYF. The chain combines TRBV29-1 with TRBJ2-3, with a possible D match to TRBD2 (5 bases). V was pared by 0 bases and J by 2 bases, with 12 bases between. This CDR3 spans 15 amino acids. Germline CDR1 SQVTM, CDR2 ANQGSEA.

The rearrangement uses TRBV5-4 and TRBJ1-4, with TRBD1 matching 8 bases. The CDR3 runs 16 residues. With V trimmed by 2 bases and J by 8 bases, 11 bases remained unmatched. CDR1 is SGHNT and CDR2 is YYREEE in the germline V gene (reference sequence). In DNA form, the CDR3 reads TGTGCCAGCAGCTTAGAGCCTCAGGGGGCGAAAGAAAAACTGTTTTTT. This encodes CASSLEPQGAKEKLFF.

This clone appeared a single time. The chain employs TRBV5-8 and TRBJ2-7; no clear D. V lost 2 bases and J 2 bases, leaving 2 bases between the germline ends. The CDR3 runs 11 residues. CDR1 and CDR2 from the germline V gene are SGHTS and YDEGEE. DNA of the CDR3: TGTGCCAGCAGCTTCGCCTACGAGCAGTACTTC. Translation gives CASSFAYEQYF.

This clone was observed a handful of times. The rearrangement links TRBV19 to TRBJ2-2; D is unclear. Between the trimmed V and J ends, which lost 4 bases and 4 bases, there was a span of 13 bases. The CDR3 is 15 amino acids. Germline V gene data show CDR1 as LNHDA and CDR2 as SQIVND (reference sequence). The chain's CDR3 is CASSNVLVGTGELFF. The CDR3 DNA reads TGTGCCAGTAGTAATGTGCTAGTTGGCACCGGGGAGCTGTTTTTT.

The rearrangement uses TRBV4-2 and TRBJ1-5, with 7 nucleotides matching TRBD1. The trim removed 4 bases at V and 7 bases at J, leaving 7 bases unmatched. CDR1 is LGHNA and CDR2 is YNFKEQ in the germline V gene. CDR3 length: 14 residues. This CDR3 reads CASSPRQGRQPQHF. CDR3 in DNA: TGTGCCAGCAGCCCAAGACAGGGCCGCCAGCCCCAGCATTTT.

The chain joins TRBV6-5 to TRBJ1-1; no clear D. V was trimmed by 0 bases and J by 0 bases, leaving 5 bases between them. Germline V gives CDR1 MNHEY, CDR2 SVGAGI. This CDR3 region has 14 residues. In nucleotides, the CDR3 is TGTGCCAGCAGTTACTCTTCAGTGAACACTGAAGCTTTCTTT. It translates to CASSYSSVNTEAFF.

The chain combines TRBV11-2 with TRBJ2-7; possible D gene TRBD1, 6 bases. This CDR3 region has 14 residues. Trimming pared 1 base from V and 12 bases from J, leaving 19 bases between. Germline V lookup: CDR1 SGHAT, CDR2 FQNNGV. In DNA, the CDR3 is TGTGCCAGCAGCTTAGTCCCCGGGACACATCAGTCGTACTTC. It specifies CASSLVPGTHQSYF.

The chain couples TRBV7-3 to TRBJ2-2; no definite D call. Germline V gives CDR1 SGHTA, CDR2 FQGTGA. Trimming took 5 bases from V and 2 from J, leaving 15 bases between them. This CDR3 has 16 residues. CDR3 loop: CASSKGPNVNTGELFF. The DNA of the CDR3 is TGTGCCAGCAGCAAAGGGCCTAATGTTAACACCGGGGAGCTGTTTTTT.

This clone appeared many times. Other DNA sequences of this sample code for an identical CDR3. In nucleotides, the CDR3 is TGCAGCGTTGACGGTTCTACAGATACGCAGTATTTT. As protein: CSVDGSTDTQYF. The J gene is TRBJ2-3, the V gene TRBV29-1; the D is unclear. From germline, CDR1 is SQVTM and CDR2 ANQGSEA. CDR3 length: 12 amino acids. Between the trimmed V and J ends, which lost 3 bases and 3 bases, there was a span of 7 bases.

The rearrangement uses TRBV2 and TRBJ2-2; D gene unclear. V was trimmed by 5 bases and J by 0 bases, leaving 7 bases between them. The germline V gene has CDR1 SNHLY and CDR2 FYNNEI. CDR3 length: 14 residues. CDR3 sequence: CASSKSANTGELFF. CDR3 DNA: TGTGCCAGCAGTAAGAGCGCGAACACCGGGGAGCTGTTTTTT.

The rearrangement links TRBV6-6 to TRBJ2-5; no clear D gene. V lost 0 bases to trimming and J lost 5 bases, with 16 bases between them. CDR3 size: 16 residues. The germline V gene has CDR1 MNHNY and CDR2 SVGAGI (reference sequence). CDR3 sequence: CASSYSIRPRQETQYF. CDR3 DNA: TGTGCCAGCAGTTACTCGATAAGGCCACGCCAGGAGACCCAGTACTTC.

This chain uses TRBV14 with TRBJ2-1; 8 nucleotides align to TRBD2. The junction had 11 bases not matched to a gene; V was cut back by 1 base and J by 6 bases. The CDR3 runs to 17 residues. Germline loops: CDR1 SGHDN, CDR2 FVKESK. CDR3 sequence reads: CASSQVRGRPRGNEQFF. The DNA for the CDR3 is TGTGCCAGCAGCCAAGTGCGCGGGAGGCCCCGTGGCAATGAGCAGTTCTTC.

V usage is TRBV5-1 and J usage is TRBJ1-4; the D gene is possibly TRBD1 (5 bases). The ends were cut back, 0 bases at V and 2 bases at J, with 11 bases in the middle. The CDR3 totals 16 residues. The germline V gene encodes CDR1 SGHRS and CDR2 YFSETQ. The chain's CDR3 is CASSLGGAVTNEKLFF. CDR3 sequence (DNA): TGCGCCAGCAGCTTGGGAGGGGCGGTCACTAATGAAAAACTGTTTTTT.